Listed here are 15 T cell receptor beta chains from one sample, sequenced in a study of cytomegalovirus exposure and HLA in healthy donors. PCR employed 60 Vbeta and 13 Jbeta primers. Assay used: immunoSEQ multiplex PCR; TCRdb lists only in-frame clones, some missing. The sample carries about 140,000 clones, approximately 84% recorded once. Sequenced material: PBMCs. These receptors were taken from a young man in good health and CMV-seropositive.

This chain uses TRBV28 with TRBJ1-4; a weak D match, TRBD1 (5 bases). Germline V gives CDR1 MDHEN, CDR2 SYDVKM. The CDR3 is made up of 15 amino acids. Trimming pared 6 bases from V and 1 base from J, leaving 12 bases between. The CDR3 bases are TGTGCCAGCAGGGTCGGAGGGGAAACTAATGAAAAACTGTTTTTT. This sequence encodes CASRVGGETNEKLFF.

The chain combines TRBV11-3 with TRBJ2-6; D might be TRBD2 (5 bases). Germline V lookup: CDR1 SGHNT, CDR2 YENEEA. The V end was cut by 2 bases, the J end by 3 bases, with 20 bases between. The length of the CDR3 is 19 residues. CDR3 sequence reads: CASSLSSQSGVSGANVLTF. CDR3 sequence (DNA): TGTGCCAGCAGCTTATCAAGTCAAAGCGGTGTCAGTGGGGCCAACGTCCTGACTTTC.

The chain links TRBV5-1 to TRBJ2-7, with TRBD2 identical over 7 bases. The length of the CDR3 is 14 residues. Per the germline V gene, CDR1 is SGHRS and CDR2 is YFSETQ. V trimming: 0 bases; J trimming: 5 bases; junction bases outside the gene matches: 5. The CDR3 region is CASSLGREYHEQYF. The CDR3 nucleotides read TGCGCCAGCAGCTTGGGGCGGGAGTACCACGAGCAGTACTTC.

The genes are TRBV11-2 and TRBJ2-7, with D maybe TRBD2 (7 bases). Germline V lookup: CDR1 SGHAT, CDR2 FQNNGV. This CDR3 spans 15 amino acids. Deletions cut 5 bases from V and 4 bases from J, with 18 bases between. CDR3 nucleotide sequence: TGTGCCAGCAGCCCGGCGAGGGGAGGGGGTTACGAGCAGTACTTC. It translates to CASSPARGGGYEQYF.

This chain uses TRBV5-4 with TRBJ1-1; a weak D match, TRBD1 (5 bases). The CDR3 runs 17 residues. Germline CDR1 reads SGHNT; CDR2 reads YYREEE (reference sequence). Deletions cut 3 bases from V and 5 bases from J, with 23 bases between. This CDR3 is CASSSPMDTLMRTEAFF. In nucleotides, the CDR3 is TGTGCCAGCAGCTCTCCTATGGACACCTTAATGAGGACTGAAGCTTTCTTT.

The CDR3 nucleotides read TGTGCCAGCAGTTTATCTAGCGGCAACGAGCAGTACTTC. Protein: CASSLSSGNEQYF. This chain connects TRBV28 to TRBJ2-7, with 7 bases matching TRBD2. CDR3 length equals 13 residues. Germline-derived CDR1 and CDR2 are MDHEN and SYDVKM. The V and J ends lost 1 base and 5 bases, in that order; junction bases with no gene match: 2.

The rearrangement joins TRBV28 to TRBJ2-7; the D gene is possibly TRBD1 (5 bases). The CDR3 has 14 residues. Germline CDR1 is MDHEN and CDR2 is SYDVKM. Trimming stripped 5 bases from V and 7 bases from J, with 18 bases between. The CDR3 coding sequence is TGTGCCAGCAGTACCCCCGGTCAGGGTCGTGAGCAGTACTTC. Amino acids: CASSTPGQGREQYF.

The V call is TRBV7-2, the J call TRBJ2-1, with a weak D call TRBD1 (5 bases). V gave up 5 bases and J gave up 7 bases, with 9 bases separating them. CDR3 length: 12 amino acids. Germline assignment: CDR1 SGHTA and CDR2 FQGNSA. This CDR3 is CASSIRGNEQFF. The CDR3 DNA sequence: TGTGCCAGCAGCATAAGGGGTAATGAGCAGTTCTTC.

To note about this clone: One end of the junction varies from germline; a read error may be responsible. V usage is TRBV7-9 and J usage is TRBJ1-1; 10 bases agree with TRBD1. Germline V lookup: CDR1 SEHNR, CDR2 FQNEAQ (reference sequence). CDR3 length: 14 residues. CDR3 bases: TGTTCCAGCAGCTTAGAGGGACAGGGGTTGCAAGCTTTCTTT. It translates to CSSSLEGQGLQAFF.

The rearrangement uses TRBV2 and TRBJ2-2; 10 nucleotides line up with TRBD2. The CDR3 is made up of 14 amino acids. The germline gives CDR1 SNHLY, CDR2 FYNNEI. The ends lost 10 bases at V and 5 bases at J; junction bases unmatched: 7. Here the CDR3 reads CATGLAGGTGELFF. The CDR3 bases are TGTGCCACCGGGTTAGCGGGAGGAACCGGGGAGCTGTTTTTT.

The chain employs TRBV19 and TRBJ2-7; tentative D call: TRBD1 (5 bases). Trimming removed 3 bases from V and 6 bases from J, with 12 bases in between. CDR1 is LNHDA, CDR2 SQIVND, per germline (reference sequence). This CDR3 comprises 13 residues. The DNA for the CDR3 is TGTGCCAGTAGTATGGACGGCAGGGCCGAGCAGTACTTC. Its protein is CASSMDGRAEQYF.

The chain carries TRBV7-2 and TRBJ1-5; no clear D gene. The CDR3 extends over 13 amino acids. The germline CDR1 and CDR2 sequences are SGHTA and FQGNSA. With 5 bases removed from V and 2 bases from J, the gap between germline ends came to 7 bases. The CDR3: CASSTRGNQPQHF. The CDR3, as DNA: TGTGCCAGCAGCACTAGGGGCAATCAGCCCCAGCATTTT.

This clone turned up a few times. The chain recombines TRBV2 with TRBJ1-2, with a weak D call TRBD1 (5 bases). The CDR3 is made up of 13 amino acids. Germline-derived CDR1 and CDR2 are SNHLY and FYNNEI. V shed 2 bases and J shed 8 bases, with 12 bases lying between them. The CDR3: CASSEQGVEGYTF. In DNA form, the CDR3 reads TGTGCCAGCAGTGAACAGGGCGTCGAGGGCTACACCTTC.

This clone came up a few times. The V call is TRBV19, the J call TRBJ1-3, with a weak D call TRBD1 (5 bases). Germline values: CDR1 LNHDA, CDR2 SQIVND (reference sequence). V was pared by 3 bases and J by 0 bases, with 9 bases between. The CDR3 runs 15 residues. The CDR3 coding sequence is TGTGCCAGTAGTATTGGGGGGGACTCTGGAAACACCATATATTTT. Its protein product is CASSIGGDSGNTIYF.

This chain uses TRBV29-1 with TRBJ2-2, with D possibly matching TRBD1 (8 bases). Between the trimmed V and J ends, which lost 7 bases and 5 bases, there was a span of 14 bases. The CDR3 is 13 amino acids. Germline assignment: CDR1 SQVTM and CDR2 ANQGSEA. The CDR3: CSANRGGTGELFF. CDR3 bases: TGCAGCGCTAACAGGGGGGGAACCGGGGAGCTGTTTTTT.